This T cell receptor (beta chain) was observed in a study of blood T cell repertoires in COVID-19. Original handling: Reference gene primer amplification yielded estimated nucleated cell counts. Libraries were prepared by immunoSEQ multiplex PCR; TCRdb keeps only in-frame clonotypes and omits some of them. The V and J calls and clone size are taken from that table; D and trimming were inferred from the DNA. This repertoire shows about 210,000 clones, approximately 80% found once; its top ten account for around 13%. The CDR3 loop spans 15 amino acids. Germline CDR1 SEHNR, CDR2 FQNEAQ (reference sequence). V lost 3 bases to trimming and J lost 7 bases, with 17 bases between them.

The sample was peripheral blood. The genes are TRBV7-9 and TRBJ2-3; D might be TRBD2 (5 bases). This clonotype was sampled from a human donor in a cohort sampled during active COVID-19. The CDR3 sequence is CASSFKVAKGNTQYF. The CDR3 DNA sequence: TGTGCCAGCAGCTTTAAAGTAGCGAAAGGGAATACGCAGTATTTT.